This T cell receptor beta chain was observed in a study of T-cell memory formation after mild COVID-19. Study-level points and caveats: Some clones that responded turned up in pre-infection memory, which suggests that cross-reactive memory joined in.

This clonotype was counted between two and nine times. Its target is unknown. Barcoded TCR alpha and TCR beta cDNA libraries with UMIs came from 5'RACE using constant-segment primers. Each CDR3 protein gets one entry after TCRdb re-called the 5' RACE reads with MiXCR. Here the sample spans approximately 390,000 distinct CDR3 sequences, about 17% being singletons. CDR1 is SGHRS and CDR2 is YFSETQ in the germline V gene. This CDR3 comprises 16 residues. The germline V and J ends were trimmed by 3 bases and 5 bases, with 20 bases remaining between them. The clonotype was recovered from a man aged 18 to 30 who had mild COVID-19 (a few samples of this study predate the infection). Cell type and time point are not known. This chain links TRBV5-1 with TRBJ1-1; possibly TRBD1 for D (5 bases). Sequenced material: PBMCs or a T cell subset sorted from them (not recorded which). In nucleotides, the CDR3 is TGCGCCAGCAGCTCGAAGACTAGTAGGGGTGATACTGAAGCTTTCTTT. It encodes CASSSKTSRGDTEAFF.